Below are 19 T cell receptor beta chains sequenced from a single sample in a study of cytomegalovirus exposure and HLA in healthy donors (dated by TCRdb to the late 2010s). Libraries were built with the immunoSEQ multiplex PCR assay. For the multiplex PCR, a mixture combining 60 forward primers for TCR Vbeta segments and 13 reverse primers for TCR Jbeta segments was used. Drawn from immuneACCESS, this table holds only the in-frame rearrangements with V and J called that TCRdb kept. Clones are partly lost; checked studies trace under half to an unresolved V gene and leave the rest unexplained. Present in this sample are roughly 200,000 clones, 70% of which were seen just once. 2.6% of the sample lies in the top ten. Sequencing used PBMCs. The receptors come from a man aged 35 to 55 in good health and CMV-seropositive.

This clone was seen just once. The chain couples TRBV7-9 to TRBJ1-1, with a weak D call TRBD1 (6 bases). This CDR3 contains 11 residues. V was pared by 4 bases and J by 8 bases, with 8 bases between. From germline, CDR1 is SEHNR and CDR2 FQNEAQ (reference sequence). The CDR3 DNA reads TGTGCCAGCAGCTGGACAGCCGAAGCTTTCTTT. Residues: CASSWTAEAFF.

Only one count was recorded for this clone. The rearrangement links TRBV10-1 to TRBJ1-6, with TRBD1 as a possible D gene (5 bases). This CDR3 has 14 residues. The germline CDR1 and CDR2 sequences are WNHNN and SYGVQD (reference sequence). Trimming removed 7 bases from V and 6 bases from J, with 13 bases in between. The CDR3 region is CASIETAVNSPLHF. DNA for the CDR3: TGCGCCAGCATCGAGACAGCAGTTAATTCACCCCTCCACTTT.

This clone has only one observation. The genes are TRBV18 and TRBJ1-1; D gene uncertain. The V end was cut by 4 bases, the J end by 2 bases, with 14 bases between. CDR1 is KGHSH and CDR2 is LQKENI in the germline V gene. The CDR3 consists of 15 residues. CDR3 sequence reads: CASSLSTPINTEAFF. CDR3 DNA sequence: TGTGCCAGCTCACTTAGCACCCCTATAAACACTGAAGCTTTCTTT.

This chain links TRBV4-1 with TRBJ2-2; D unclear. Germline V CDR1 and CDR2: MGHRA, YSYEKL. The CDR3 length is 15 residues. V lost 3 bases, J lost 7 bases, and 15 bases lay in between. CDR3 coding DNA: TGCGCCAGCAGCCACCTACTACGGCCTGGCGGGGAGCTGTTTTTT. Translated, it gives CASSHLLRPGGELFF.

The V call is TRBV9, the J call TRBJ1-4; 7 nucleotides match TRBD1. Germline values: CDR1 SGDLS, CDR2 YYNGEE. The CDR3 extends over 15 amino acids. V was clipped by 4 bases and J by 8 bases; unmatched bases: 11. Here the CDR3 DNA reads TGTGCCAGCAGCAAATACGGGGACAGCGGGGAAAAACTGTTTTTT. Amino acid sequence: CASSKYGDSGEKLFF.

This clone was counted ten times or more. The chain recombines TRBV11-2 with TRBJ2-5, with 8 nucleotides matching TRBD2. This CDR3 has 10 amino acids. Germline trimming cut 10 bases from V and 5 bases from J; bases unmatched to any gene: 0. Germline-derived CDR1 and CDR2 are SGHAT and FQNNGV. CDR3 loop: CATGGETQYF. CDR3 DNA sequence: TGTGCCACGGGGGGGGAGACCCAGTACTTC. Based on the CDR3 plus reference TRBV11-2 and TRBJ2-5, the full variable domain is EAGVAQSPRYKIIEKRQSVAFWCNPISGHATLYWYQQILGQGPKLLIQFQNNGVVDDSQLPKDRFSAERLKGVDSTLKIQPAKLEDSAVYLCATGGETQYFGPGTRLLVL.

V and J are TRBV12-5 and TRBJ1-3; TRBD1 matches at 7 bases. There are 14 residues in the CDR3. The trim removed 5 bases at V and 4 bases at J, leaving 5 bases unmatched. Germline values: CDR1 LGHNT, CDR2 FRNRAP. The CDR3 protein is CASGDDRAGNTIYF. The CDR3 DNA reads TGTGCTAGTGGTGATGACAGGGCGGGAAACACCATATATTTT.

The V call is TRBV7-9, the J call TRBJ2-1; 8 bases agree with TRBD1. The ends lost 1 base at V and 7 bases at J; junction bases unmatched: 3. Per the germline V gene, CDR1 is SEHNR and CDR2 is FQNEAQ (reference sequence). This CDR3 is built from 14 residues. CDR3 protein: CASSLGTGINEQFF. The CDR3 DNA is TGTGCCAGCAGCTTAGGGACAGGGATTAATGAGCAGTTCTTC.

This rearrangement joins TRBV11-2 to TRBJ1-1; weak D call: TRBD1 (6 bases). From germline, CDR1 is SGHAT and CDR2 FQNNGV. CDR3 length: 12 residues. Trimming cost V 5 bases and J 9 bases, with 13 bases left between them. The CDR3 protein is CASSQSGQQAFF. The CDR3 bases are TGTGCCAGCAGCCAGAGTGGACAGCAAGCTTTCTTT.

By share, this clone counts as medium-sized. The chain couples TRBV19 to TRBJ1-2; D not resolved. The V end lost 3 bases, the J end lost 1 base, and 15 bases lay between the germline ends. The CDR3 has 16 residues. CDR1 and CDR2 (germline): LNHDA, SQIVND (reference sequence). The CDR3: CASSISAGYSNYGYTF. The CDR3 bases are TGTGCCAGTAGTATTTCCGCAGGCTATAGTAACTATGGCTACACCTTC.

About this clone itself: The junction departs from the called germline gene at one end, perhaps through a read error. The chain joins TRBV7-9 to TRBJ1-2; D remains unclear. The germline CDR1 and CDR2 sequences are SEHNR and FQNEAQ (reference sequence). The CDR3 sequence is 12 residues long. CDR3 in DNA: TGTTCCAGCAGCTTAGATGGGCATGGCTACACCTTC. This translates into CSSSLDGHGYTF.

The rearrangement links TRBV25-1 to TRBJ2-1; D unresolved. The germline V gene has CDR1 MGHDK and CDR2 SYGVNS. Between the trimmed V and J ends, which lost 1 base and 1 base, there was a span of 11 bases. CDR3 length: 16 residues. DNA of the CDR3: TGTGCCAGCAGTGAATGGGCAGGTCTATCCTACAATGAGCAGTTCTTC. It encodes CASSEWAGLSYNEQFF.

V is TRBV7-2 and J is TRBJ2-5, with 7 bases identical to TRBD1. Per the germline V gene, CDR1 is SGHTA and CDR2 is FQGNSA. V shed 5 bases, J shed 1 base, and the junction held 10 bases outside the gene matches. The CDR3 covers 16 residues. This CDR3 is CASSPRDRSVQETQYF. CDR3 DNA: TGTGCCAGCAGCCCTCGGGACAGATCCGTCCAAGAGACCCAGTACTTC.

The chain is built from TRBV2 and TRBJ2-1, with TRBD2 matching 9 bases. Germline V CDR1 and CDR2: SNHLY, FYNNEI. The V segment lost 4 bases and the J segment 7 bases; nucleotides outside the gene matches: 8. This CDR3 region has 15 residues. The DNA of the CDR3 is TGTGCCAGCAGTGTGCGGGGGGGCAGTGGGAATGAGCAGTTCTTC. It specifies CASSVRGGSGNEQFF.

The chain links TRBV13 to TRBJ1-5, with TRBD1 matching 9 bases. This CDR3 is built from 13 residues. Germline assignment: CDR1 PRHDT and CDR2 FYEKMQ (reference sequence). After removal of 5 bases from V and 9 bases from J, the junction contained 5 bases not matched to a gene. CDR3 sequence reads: CASSAGTGTPQHF. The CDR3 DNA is TGTGCCAGCAGCGCCGGGACAGGGACGCCCCAGCATTTT.

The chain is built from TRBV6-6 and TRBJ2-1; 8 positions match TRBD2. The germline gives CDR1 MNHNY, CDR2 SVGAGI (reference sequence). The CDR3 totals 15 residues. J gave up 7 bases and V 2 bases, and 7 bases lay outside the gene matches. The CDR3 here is CASSYGLADYNEQFF. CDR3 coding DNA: TGTGCCAGCAGTTACGGACTAGCCGATTATAATGAGCAGTTCTTC.

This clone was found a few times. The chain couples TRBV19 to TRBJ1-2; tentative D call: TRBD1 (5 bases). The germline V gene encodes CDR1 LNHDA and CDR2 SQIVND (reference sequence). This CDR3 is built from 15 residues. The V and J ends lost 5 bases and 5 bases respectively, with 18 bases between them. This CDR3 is CASSGVATAVYGYTF. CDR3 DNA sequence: TGTGCCAGTAGTGGAGTCGCGACAGCTGTTTATGGCTACACCTTC. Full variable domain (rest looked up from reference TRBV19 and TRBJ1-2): DGGITQSPKYLFRKEGQNVTLSCEQNLNHDAMYWYRQDPGQGLRLIYYSQIVNDFQKGDIAEGYSVSREKKESFPLTVTSAQKNPTAFYLCASSGVATAVYGYTFGSGTRLTVV.

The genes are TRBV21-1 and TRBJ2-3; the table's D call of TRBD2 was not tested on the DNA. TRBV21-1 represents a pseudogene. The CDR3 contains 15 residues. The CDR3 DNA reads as TGTGCCAGCCCTTGGGTGGCGGCCCCCACAGATACGCAGTATTTT. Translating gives CASPWVAAPTDTQYF.

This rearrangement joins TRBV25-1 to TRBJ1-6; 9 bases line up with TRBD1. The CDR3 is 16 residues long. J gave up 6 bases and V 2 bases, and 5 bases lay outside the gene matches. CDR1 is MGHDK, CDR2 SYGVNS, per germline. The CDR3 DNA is TGTGCCAGCAGTGAACGTATGACAGGGGGTAATTCACCCCTCCACTTT. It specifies CASSERMTGGNSPLHF. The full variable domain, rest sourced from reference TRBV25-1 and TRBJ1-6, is EADIYQTPRYLVIGTGKKITLECSQTMGHDKMYWYQQDPGMELHLIHYSYGVNSTEKGDLSSESTVSRIRTEHFPLTLESARPSHTSQYLCASSERMTGGNSPLHFGNGTRLTVT.